The clone carrying this TCR beta chain came up a few times. Authors' methods: Quantification of nucleated cells was approximated via reference gene primer amplification. Method: immunoSEQ multiplex PCR; TCRdb's copy keeps in-frame clones and lacks some. V and J calls and clone size are copied from that table; D and trimming were computed from the DNA. The sample shows 150,000 to 200,000 clones, around 80% of them seen only once. CDR3 size: 14 residues. Trimming removed 5 bases at V and 8 bases at J, with 16 bases between. From germline, CDR1 is MNHEY and CDR2 SVGAGI. This specimen comes from a study of blood T cell repertoires in COVID-19. Study background: The United States, Italy and Spain were the sources of the acute and convalescent COVID-19 samples. T cells, B-cell-depleted T cells, or PBMCs provided the cDNA or gDNA that served as material.

The specimen sequenced was peripheral blood. The TCR was taken from a woman older than 75 with acute or convalescent COVID-19. The V gene is TRBV6-5, the J gene TRBJ2-1; D perhaps matches TRBD1 (6 bases). The DNA of the CDR3 is TGTGCCAGCAGTCCTCCTGGACAGTCCCATGAGCAGTTCTTC. Amino acids: CASSPPGQSHEQFF.